This passage covers 6 T cell receptor beta chains from one sample sequenced in a study of control samples from healthy donors and cancer patients. The protocol was immunoSEQ multiplex PCR, while the TCRdb copy is restricted to in-frame clones and leaves out a portion. The sample consists of 130,000 or so clones, less than 95% of them appearing once. The specimen sequenced was blood. The receptors were gathered from a man aged 18 to 29 in good health.

This sequence joins TRBV7-8 and TRBJ2-3; D is undetermined. In germline, CDR1 is SGHVS, CDR2 FQNEAQ. Trimming cost V 5 bases and J 2 bases, with 11 bases left between them. The length of the CDR3 is 14 residues. The CDR3 DNA reads TGTGCCAGCAGCCCCGAAGGGCCCACAGATACGCAGTATTTT. Encoded protein: CASSPEGPTDTQYF.

The rearrangement joins TRBV5-4 to TRBJ2-7; 9 nucleotides line up with TRBD2. Germline CDR1 and CDR2: SGHNT and YYREEE (reference sequence). The CDR3 is made up of 15 amino acids. V shed 2 bases and J 1 base; nucleotides not matched to a gene: 4. CDR3 nucleotide sequence: TGTGCCAGCAGCTTTCCCAGCGGGGGGTCCTACGAGCAGTACTTC. This encodes CASSFPSGGSYEQYF. The full variable domain, with the rest looked up from reference TRBV5-4 and TRBJ2-7, is ETGVTQSPTHLIKTRGQQVTLRCSSQSGHNTVSWYQQALGQGPQFIFQYYREEENGRGNFPPRFSGLQFPNYSSELNVNALELDDSALYLCASSFPSGGSYEQYFGPGTRLTVT.

The V call is TRBV18, the J call TRBJ2-7; TRBD1 agrees at 9 bases. CDR1 and CDR2 (germline): KGHSH, LQKENI. This CDR3 contains 14 residues. The V segment lost 3 bases and the J segment 6 bases; nucleotides outside the gene matches: 6. CDR3 sequence (DNA): TGTGCCAGCTCACCCCGGGACAGGGCCCTCGAGCAGTACTTC. It translates to CASSPRDRALEQYF.

The chain carries TRBV6-5 and TRBJ2-7; tentatively, D is TRBD2 (5 bases). Germline V gene data show CDR1 as MNHEY and CDR2 as SVGAGI. This CDR3 is built from 12 residues. Trimming stripped 6 bases from V and 4 bases from J, with 10 bases between. DNA for the CDR3: TGTGCCAGCAGCGGGGATTTATACGAGCAGTACTTC. Translated: CASSGDLYEQYF.

The rearrangement joins TRBV7-3 to TRBJ2-3; no clear D. This CDR3 region has 15 residues. Germline lookup yields CDR1 SGHTA and CDR2 FQGTGA. V gave up 3 bases and J gave up 0 bases, with 10 bases separating them. The CDR3 DNA reads TGTGCCAGCAGCTTCACTGATTCTAGCACAGATACGCAGTATTTT. Amino acids: CASSFTDSSTDTQYF.

This chain uses TRBV7-8 with TRBJ2-6; no reliable D call. CDR3 length: 19 residues. Trimming stripped 3 bases from V and 3 bases from J, with 21 bases between. CDR1 is SGHVS, CDR2 FQNEAQ, per germline. CDR3 sequence: CASSFELGRMFDGANVLTF. CDR3 nucleotides: TGTGCCAGCAGCTTTGAGCTAGGTAGAATGTTTGATGGGGCCAACGTCCTGACTTTC. Supplemented by reference TRBV7-8 and TRBJ2-6, the full variable domain reads GAGVSQSPRYKVAKRGQDVALRCDPISGHVSLFWYQQALGQGPEFLTYFQNEAQLDKSGLPSDRFFAERPEGSVSTLKIQRTQQEDSAVYLCASSFELGRMFDGANVLTFGAGSRLTVL.